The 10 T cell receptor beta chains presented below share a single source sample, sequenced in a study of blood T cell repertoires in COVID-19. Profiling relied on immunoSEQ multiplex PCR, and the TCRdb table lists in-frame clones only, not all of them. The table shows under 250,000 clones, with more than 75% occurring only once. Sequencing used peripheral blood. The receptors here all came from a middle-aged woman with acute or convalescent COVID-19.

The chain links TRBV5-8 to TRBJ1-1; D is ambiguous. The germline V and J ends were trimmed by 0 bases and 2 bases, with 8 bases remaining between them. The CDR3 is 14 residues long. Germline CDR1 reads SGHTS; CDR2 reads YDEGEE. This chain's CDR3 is CASSLDIANTEAFF. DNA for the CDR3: TGTGCCAGCAGCTTGGACATTGCAAACACTGAAGCTTTCTTT.

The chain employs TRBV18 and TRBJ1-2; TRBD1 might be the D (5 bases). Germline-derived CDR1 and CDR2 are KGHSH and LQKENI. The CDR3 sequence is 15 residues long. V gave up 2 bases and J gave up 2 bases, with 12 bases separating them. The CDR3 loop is CASSPNKGKNYGYTF. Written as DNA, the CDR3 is TGTGCCAGCTCACCAAATAAGGGGAAAAACTATGGCTACACCTTC.

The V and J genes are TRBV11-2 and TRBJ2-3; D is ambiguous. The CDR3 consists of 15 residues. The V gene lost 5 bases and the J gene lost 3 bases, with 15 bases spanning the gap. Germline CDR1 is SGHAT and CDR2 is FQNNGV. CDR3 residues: CASSTRRTNTDTQYF. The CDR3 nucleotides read TGTGCCAGCAGCACGCGGCGTACAAATACAGATACGCAGTATTTT.

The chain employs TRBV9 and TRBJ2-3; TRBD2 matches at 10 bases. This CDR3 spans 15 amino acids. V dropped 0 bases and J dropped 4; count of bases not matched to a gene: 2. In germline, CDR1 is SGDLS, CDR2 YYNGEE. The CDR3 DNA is TGTGCCAGCAGCGTAGGGACTAGCGGCGCAGATACGCAGTATTTT. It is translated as CASSVGTSGADTQYF. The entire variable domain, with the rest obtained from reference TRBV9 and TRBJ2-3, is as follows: DSGVTQTPKHLITATGQRVTLRCSPRSGDLSVYWYQQSLDQGLQFLIQYYNGEERAKGNILERFSAQQFPDLHSELNLSSLELGDSALYFCASSVGTSGADTQYFGPGTRLTVL.

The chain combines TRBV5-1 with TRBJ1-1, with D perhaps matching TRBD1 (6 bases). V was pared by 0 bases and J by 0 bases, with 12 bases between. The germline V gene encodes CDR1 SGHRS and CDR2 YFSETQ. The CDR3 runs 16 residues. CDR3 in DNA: TGCGCCAGCAGCTTGGCAGGGGCCGGGGTGAACACTGAAGCTTTCTTT. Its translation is CASSLAGAGVNTEAFF.

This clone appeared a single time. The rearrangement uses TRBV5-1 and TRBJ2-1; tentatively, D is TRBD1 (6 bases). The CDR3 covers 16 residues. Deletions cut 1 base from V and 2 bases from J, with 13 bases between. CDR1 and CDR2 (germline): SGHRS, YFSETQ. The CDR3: CASSLTQGPAYNEQFF. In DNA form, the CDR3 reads TGCGCCAGCAGCTTGACCCAGGGGCCTGCCTACAATGAGCAGTTCTTC. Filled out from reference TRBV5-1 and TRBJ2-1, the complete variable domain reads KAGVTQTPRYLIKTRGQQVTLSCSPISGHRSVSWYQQTPGQGLQFLFEYFSETQRNKGNFPGRFSGRQFSNSRSEMNVSTLELGDSALYLCASSLTQGPAYNEQFFGPGTRLTVL.

CDR3: CASSTPAGSNQPQHF. CDR3 nucleotides: TGTGCCAGCAGTACCCCGGCAGGGAGCAATCAGCCCCAGCATTTT. The gene calls are TRBV6-5 and TRBJ1-5, with D possibly matching TRBD1 (5 bases). The CDR3 is 15 residues long. The germline gives CDR1 MNHEY, CDR2 SVGAGI. The V end was cut by 5 bases, the J end by 1 base, with 12 bases between.

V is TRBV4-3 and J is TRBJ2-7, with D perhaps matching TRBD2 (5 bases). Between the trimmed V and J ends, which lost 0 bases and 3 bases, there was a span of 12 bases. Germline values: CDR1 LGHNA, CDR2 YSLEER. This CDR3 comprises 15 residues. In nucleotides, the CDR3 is TGCGCCAGCAGCCAAGATACCGGGATCCTCTACGAGCAGTACTTC. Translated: CASSQDTGILYEQYF.

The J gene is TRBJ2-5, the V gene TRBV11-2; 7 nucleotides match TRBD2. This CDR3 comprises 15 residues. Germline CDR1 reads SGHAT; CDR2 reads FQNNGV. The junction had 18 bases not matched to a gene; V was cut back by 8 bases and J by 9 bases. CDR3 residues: CASGGVGGATGSQYF. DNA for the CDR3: TGTGCCAGCGGGGGGGTTGGGGGAGCTACTGGGTCCCAGTACTTC.

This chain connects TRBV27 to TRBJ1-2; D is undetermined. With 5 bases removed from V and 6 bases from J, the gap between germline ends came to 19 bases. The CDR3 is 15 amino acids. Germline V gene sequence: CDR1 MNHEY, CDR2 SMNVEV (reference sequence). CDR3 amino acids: CASSITRGRVNGYTF. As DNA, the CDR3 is TGTGCCAGCAGTATCACAAGAGGCAGAGTGAATGGCTACACCTTC.